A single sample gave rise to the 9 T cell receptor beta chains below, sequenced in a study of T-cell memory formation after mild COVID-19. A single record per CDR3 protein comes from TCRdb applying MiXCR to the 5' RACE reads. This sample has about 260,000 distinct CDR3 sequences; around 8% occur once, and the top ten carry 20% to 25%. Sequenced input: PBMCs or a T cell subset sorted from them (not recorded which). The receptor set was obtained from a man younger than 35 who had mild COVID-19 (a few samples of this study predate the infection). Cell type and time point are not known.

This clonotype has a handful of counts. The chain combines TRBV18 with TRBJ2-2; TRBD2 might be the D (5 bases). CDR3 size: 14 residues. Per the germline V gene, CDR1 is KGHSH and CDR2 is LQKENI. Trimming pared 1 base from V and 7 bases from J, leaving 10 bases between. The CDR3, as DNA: TGTGCCAGCTCACCACGCGGCGGAGGCGGGGAGCTGTTTTTT. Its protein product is CASSPRGGGGELFF. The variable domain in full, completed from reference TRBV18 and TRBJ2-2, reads NAGVMQNPRHLVRRRGQEARLRCSPMKGHSHVYWYRQLPEEGLKFMVYLQKENIIDESGMPKERFSAEFPKEGPSILRIQQVVRGDSAAYFCASSPRGGGGELFFGEGSRLTVL.

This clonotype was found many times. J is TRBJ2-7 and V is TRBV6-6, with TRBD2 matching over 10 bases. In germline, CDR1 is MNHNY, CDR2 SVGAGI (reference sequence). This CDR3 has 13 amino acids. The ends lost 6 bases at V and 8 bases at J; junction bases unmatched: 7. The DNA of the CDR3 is TGTGCCAGCAGCTCTAGCGGGGGAAGCAAGCAGTACTTC. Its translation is CASSSSGGSKQYF.

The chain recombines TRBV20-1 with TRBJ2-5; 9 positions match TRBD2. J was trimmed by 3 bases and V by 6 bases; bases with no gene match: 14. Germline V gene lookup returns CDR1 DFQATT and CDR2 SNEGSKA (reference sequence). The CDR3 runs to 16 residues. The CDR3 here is CSAYPAVAGEEETQYF. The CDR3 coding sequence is TGCAGTGCCTACCCCGCAGTAGCGGGGGAGGAAGAGACCCAGTACTTC.

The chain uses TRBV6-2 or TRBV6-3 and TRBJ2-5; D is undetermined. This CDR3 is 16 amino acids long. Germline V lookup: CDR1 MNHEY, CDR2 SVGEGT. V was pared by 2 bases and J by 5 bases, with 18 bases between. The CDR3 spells CASSYPFGLLEETQYF. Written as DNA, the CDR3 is TGTGCCAGCAGTTACCCTTTCGGCCTCTTGGAGGAGACCCAGTACTTC.

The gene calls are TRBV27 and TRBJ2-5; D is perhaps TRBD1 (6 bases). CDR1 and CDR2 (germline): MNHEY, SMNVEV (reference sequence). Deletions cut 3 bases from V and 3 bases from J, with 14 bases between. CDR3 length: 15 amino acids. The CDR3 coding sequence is TGTGCCAGCAGTTTTTTGGGGGCCGGGAAAGAGACCCAGTACTTC. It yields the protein CASSFLGAGKETQYF.

The CDR3 reads CASSAPPSGVNSPLHF. CDR3 bases: TGTGCCAGCAGTGCACCGCCTTCAGGGGTTAATTCACCCCTCCACTTT. The V and J genes are TRBV6-1 and TRBJ1-6, with TRBD1 as a possible D gene (6 bases). The germline V and J ends were trimmed by 4 bases and 6 bases, with 16 bases remaining between them. The CDR3 extends over 16 amino acids. CDR1 and CDR2 from the germline V gene are MNHNS and SASEGT.

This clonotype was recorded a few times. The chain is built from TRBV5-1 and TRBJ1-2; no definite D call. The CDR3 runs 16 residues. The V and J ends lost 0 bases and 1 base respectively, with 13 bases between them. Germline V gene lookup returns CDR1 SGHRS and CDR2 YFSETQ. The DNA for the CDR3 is TGCGCCAGCAGCTTGGGGCTCCTCCCCGATAACTATGGCTACACCTTC. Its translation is CASSLGLLPDNYGYTF. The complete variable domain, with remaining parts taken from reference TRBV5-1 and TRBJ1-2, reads KAGVTQTPRYLIKTRGQQVTLSCSPISGHRSVSWYQQTPGQGLQFLFEYFSETQRNKGNFPGRFSGRQFSNSRSEMNVSTLELGDSALYLCASSLGLLPDNYGYTFGSGTRLTVV.

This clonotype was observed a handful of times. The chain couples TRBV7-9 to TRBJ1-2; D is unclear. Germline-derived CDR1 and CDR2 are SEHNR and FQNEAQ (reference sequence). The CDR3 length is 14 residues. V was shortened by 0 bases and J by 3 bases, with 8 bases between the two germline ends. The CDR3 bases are TGTGCCAGCAGCTTAGCGGTGGAAGACTATGGCTACACCTTC. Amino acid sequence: CASSLAVEDYGYTF. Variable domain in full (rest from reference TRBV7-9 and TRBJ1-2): DTGVSQNPRHKITKRGQNVTFRCDPISEHNRLYWYRQTLGQGPEFLTYFQNEAQLEKSRLLSDRFSAERPKGSFSTLEIQRTEQGDSAMYLCASSLAVEDYGYTFGSGTRLTVV.

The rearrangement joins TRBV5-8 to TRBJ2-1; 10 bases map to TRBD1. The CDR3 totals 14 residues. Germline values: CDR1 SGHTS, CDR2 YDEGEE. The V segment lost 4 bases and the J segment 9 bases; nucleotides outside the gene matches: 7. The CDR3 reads CASSPGQGRGEQFF. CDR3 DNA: TGTGCCAGCAGCCCGGGACAGGGGAGAGGTGAGCAGTTCTTC. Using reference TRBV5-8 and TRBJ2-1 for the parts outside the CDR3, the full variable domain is EAGVTQSPTHLIKTRGQQATLRCSPISGHTSVYWYQQALGLGLQFLLWYDEGEERNRGNFPPRFSGRQFPNYSSELNVNALELEDSALYLCASSPGQGRGEQFFGPGTRLTVL.